The 30 T cell receptor beta chains listed next were all sequenced from one sample in a study of T cell responses to AZD1222 COVID-19 vaccine. Data came from immunoSEQ multiplex PCR; TCRdb stores just in-frame clones and leaves some out. This sample has about 130,000 clones, with 80% to 90% found just once. The sequenced sample was peripheral blood, obtained on day 0 of AZD1222 vaccination. These receptors all stem from an adult in good health.

The chain couples TRBV27 to TRBJ1-1; D is unresolved. V lost 5 bases and J lost 3, with 13 bases in between. Germline V lookup: CDR1 MNHEY, CDR2 SMNVEV (reference sequence). The CDR3 covers 14 residues. The CDR3 nucleotides read TGTGCCAGCAGTCCCGGAAACCTTGACACTGAAGCTTTCTTT. Residues: CASSPGNLDTEAFF.

This clone was detected only a few times. The rearrangement links TRBV4-1 to TRBJ2-7; 7 bases fit TRBD2. V gave up 1 base and J gave up 1 base; unmatched junction bases: 4. CDR3 length equals 15 residues. Germline CDR1 and CDR2: MGHRA and YSYEKL. The CDR3 protein is CASSQGEGWSYEQYF. The CDR3 coding sequence is TGCGCCAGCAGCCAAGGGGAGGGTTGGTCCTACGAGCAGTACTTC.

This rearrangement joins TRBV11-2 to TRBJ1-6; unclear D gene. Trimming left V 5 bases short and J 7 bases short, with 9 bases between. Per the germline V gene, CDR1 is SGHAT and CDR2 is FQNNGV. The CDR3 is 13 residues long. CDR3 loop: CASSVFSNSPLHF. DNA for the CDR3: TGTGCCAGCAGCGTCTTCTCCAATTCACCCCTCCACTTT.

The chain recombines TRBV11-2 with TRBJ1-3, with D possibly matching TRBD1 (5 bases). Trimming removed 1 base at V and 2 bases at J, with 9 bases between. Germline V CDR1 and CDR2: SGHAT, FQNNGV. This CDR3 contains 15 residues. The CDR3 sequence: CASSLAGGAGNTIYF. The CDR3 DNA follows: TGTGCCAGCAGCTTAGCTGGGGGTGCTGGAAACACCATATATTTT. Full variable domain (rest looked up from reference TRBV11-2 and TRBJ1-3): EAGVAQSPRYKIIEKRQSVAFWCNPISGHATLYWYQQILGQGPKLLIQFQNNGVVDDSQLPKDRFSAERLKGVDSTLKIQPAKLEDSAVYLCASSLAGGAGNTIYFGEGSWLTVV.

CDR3 region: CASSHRAGGARKETQYF. Here the CDR3 DNA reads TGTGCCAGCAGTCATCGTGCGGGGGGGGCGCGGAAAGAGACCCAGTACTTC. V is TRBV21-1 and J is TRBJ2-5; TRBD2 was called by the table and not checked on the DNA. TRBV21-1 is an annotated pseudogene. The CDR3 extends over 17 amino acids.

This clone occurred once. The chain couples TRBV27 to TRBJ2-2; D call uncertain. CDR1 is MNHEY and CDR2 is SMNVEV in the germline V gene (reference sequence). The CDR3 sequence is 15 residues long. V was trimmed by 6 bases and J by 3 bases, leaving 14 bases between them. As DNA, the CDR3 is TGTGCCAGCAGCAGGACCACCGAGGACACCGGGGAGCTGTTTTTT. Translation gives CASSRTTEDTGELFF.

V and J are TRBV7-6 and TRBJ1-1, with D hard to call. The CDR3 covers 15 residues. Germline assignment: CDR1 SGHVS and CDR2 FNYEAQ. V was pared by 5 bases and J by 0 bases, with 13 bases between. CDR3 DNA: TGTGCCAGCAGCCTTGAGATGGGTTTGAACACTGAAGCTTTCTTT. This encodes CASSLEMGLNTEAFF.

This chain connects TRBV12-3 or TRBV12-4 to TRBJ2-2; D is unresolved. The V end lost 6 bases, the J end lost 5 bases, and 7 bases lay between the germline ends. This CDR3 comprises 12 residues. For the CDR3, the DNA is TGTGCCAGCAGGGGTGCAACCGGGGAGCTGTTTTTT. Protein: CASRGATGELFF.

The rearrangement links TRBV25-1 to TRBJ2-1; 10 bases are a match to TRBD1. Germline loops: CDR1 MGHDK, CDR2 SYGVNS. Trimming took 4 bases from V and 9 from J; bases not matched to a gene: 3. The CDR3 runs 13 residues. CDR3 region: CASSVTGGGEQFF. In DNA, the CDR3 is TGTGCCAGCAGTGTGACAGGGGGCGGTGAGCAGTTCTTC.

Only one count was recorded for this clone. This chain links TRBV28 with TRBJ1-1; 7 bases are shared with TRBD1. This CDR3 contains 15 residues. The V gene's germline CDR1 is MDHEN and CDR2 SYDVKM. Germline trimming cut 5 bases from V and 4 bases from J; bases unmatched to any gene: 10. This CDR3 reads CASSPPGGGITEAFF. The CDR3 DNA follows: TGTGCCAGCAGTCCCCCCGGAGGGGGCATCACTGAAGCTTTCTTT. Looking up the rest from reference TRBV28 and TRBJ1-1 gives the full variable domain: DVKVTQSSRYLVKRTGEKVFLECVQDMDHENMFWYRQDPGLGLRLIYFSYDVKMKEKGDIPEGYSVSREKKERFSLILESASTNQTSMYLCASSPPGGGITEAFFGQGTRLTVV.

This chain's CDR3 is CASRGQGTMNTEAFF. Here the CDR3 DNA reads TGTGCCAGCAGGGGACAGGGGACTATGAACACTGAAGCTTTCTTT. This rearrangement joins TRBV27 to TRBJ1-1; the match to TRBD1 covers 10 bases. Unmatched junction bases numbered 4, after V lost 6 bases and J lost 0 bases. Germline CDR1 is MNHEY and CDR2 is SMNVEV (reference sequence). This CDR3 is built from 15 residues.

The chain carries TRBV27 and TRBJ2-2; D is unclear. V was trimmed by 2 bases and J by 3 bases, leaving 10 bases between them. Germline V CDR1 and CDR2: MNHEY, SMNVEV (reference sequence). CDR3 size: 15 residues. The CDR3 sequence is CASSLGVAYTGELFF. CDR3 sequence (DNA): TGTGCCAGCAGTTTAGGGGTCGCGTACACCGGGGAGCTGTTTTTT.

V and J are TRBV7-9 and TRBJ2-5; no firm D call. The length of the CDR3 is 12 residues. CDR1 and CDR2 (germline): SEHNR, FQNEAQ (reference sequence). Trimming took 1 base from V and 5 from J, leaving 5 bases between them. In DNA, the CDR3 is TGTGCCAGCAGCTTAGATGTGGAGACCCAGTACTTC. It encodes CASSLDVETQYF.

This clone has just one count. In DNA form, the CDR3 reads TGTGCCAGCAGTTTTCTCGGGGACAGGGGGAGAGTTGAGCAGTTCTTC. This translates into CASSFLGDRGRVEQFF. V usage is TRBV27 and J usage is TRBJ2-1; 11 bases are a match to TRBD1. Germline V gene sequence: CDR1 MNHEY, CDR2 SMNVEV (reference sequence). The V and J ends lost 3 bases and 9 bases, in that order; junction bases with no gene match: 10. The CDR3 has 16 amino acids.

This clone was observed a single time. The gene calls are TRBV3-1 (or the pseudogene TRBV3-2) and TRBJ1-4; 12 bases fit TRBD1. V lost 1 base to trimming and J lost 8 bases; unmatched junction nucleotides: 8. From germline, CDR1 is LGHDT and CDR2 YNNKEL (reference sequence). The CDR3 extends over 17 amino acids. This CDR3 is CASSQVPPGTGGEKLFF. Here the CDR3 DNA reads TGTGCCAGCAGCCAAGTGCCCCCCGGGACAGGGGGCGAAAAACTGTTTTTT.

The chain is built from TRBV4-1 and TRBJ1-5; D is unclear. This CDR3 contains 15 residues. Looked up from germline, CDR1 is MGHRA and CDR2 is YSYEKL. The ends were cut back, 2 bases at V and 4 bases at J, with 12 bases in the middle. CDR3 in amino acids: CASSQHERQNQPQHF. The CDR3 DNA sequence: TGCGCCAGCAGCCAACATGAGAGACAAAATCAGCCCCAGCATTTT.

This clone was detected once. V gene TRBV30 combines with J gene TRBJ1-1; a possible D gene is TRBD1 (6 bases). Germline assignment: CDR1 GTSNPN and CDR2 SVGIG (reference sequence). V lost 5 bases to trimming and J lost 3 bases, with 13 bases between them. The CDR3 extends over 13 amino acids. The CDR3 reads CAWGDRLHTEAFF. The CDR3 region has the DNA TGTGCCTGGGGTGACAGGCTTCACACTGAAGCTTTCTTT.

The rearrangement links TRBV5-5 to TRBJ2-7; possibly TRBD2 for D (6 bases). This CDR3 is 12 amino acids long. Deletions cut 5 bases from V and 10 bases from J, with 16 bases between. From germline, CDR1 is SGHKS and CDR2 YYEKEE (reference sequence). The CDR3 region has the DNA TGTGCCAGCAGGTCCAGCGGGCCTCAACAGTACTTC. Its protein is CASRSSGPQQYF.

The chain employs TRBV29-1 and TRBJ2-7; TRBD1 is a possible D gene (5 bases). Germline CDR1 and CDR2: SQVTM and ANQGSEA. Trimming took 0 bases from V and 1 from J, leaving 10 bases between them. The CDR3 is 14 residues long. The CDR3: CSVEEGQGSYEQYF. CDR3 DNA sequence: TGCAGCGTTGAAGAAGGCCAGGGTTCCTACGAGCAGTACTTC.

The V and J genes are TRBV5-1 and TRBJ2-3; D perhaps matches TRBD1 (5 bases). The germline V and J ends were trimmed by 4 bases and 3 bases, with 12 bases remaining between them. Germline V gene data show CDR1 as SGHRS and CDR2 as YFSETQ. The CDR3 spans 14 residues. This CDR3 is CASSVGLLTDTQYF. In nucleotides, the CDR3 is TGCGCCAGCAGCGTGGGGCTTTTAACAGATACGCAGTATTTT.

This clone was found once. The chain combines TRBV5-1 with TRBJ2-1, with D unresolved. This CDR3 has 13 residues. The germline V gene has CDR1 SGHRS and CDR2 YFSETQ. With 3 bases removed from V and 9 bases from J, the gap between germline ends came to 13 bases. The CDR3 reads CASSSVPIGEQFF. DNA for the CDR3: TGCGCCAGCAGCTCGGTCCCAATAGGTGAGCAGTTCTTC. The full variable domain, rest sourced from reference TRBV5-1 and TRBJ2-1, is KAGVTQTPRYLIKTRGQQVTLSCSPISGHRSVSWYQQTPGQGLQFLFEYFSETQRNKGNFPGRFSGRQFSNSRSEMNVSTLELGDSALYLCASSSVPIGEQFFGPGTRLTVL.

This clone appeared a single time. The rearrangement uses TRBV27 and TRBJ2-7; perhaps TRBD2 as D (5 bases). V lost 7 bases and J 2 bases, leaving 18 bases between the germline ends. CDR3 length: 15 amino acids. CDR1 MNHEY and CDR2 SMNVEV come from the germline V gene (reference sequence). CDR3 amino acids: CASTKTRDGTYEQYF. The CDR3 bases are TGTGCCAGCACCAAAACGCGAGACGGGACCTACGAGCAGTACTTC.

The count of this clone is one. The V call is TRBV3-1 (or the pseudogene TRBV3-2), the J call TRBJ2-5; D may be TRBD2 (6 bases). CDR1 is LGHDT, CDR2 YNNKEL, per germline (reference sequence). CDR3 length equals 15 residues. The V and J ends lost 1 base and 5 bases respectively, with 14 bases between them. In DNA, the CDR3 is TGTGCCAGCAGCCAAGCCCGGGCTAGCGAGGAGACCCAGTACTTC. Amino acids: CASSQARASEETQYF.

The chain is built from TRBV5-5 and TRBJ2-7; no definite D call. Trimming left V 6 bases short and J 4 bases short, with 14 bases between. The CDR3 spans 13 residues. CDR1 SGHKS and CDR2 YYEKEE come from the germline V gene (reference sequence). CDR3 protein: CASTPRDSYEQYF. CDR3 nucleotide sequence: TGTGCCAGCACCCCTCGAGACTCTTACGAGCAGTACTTC.

V gene TRBV4-3 combines with J gene TRBJ1-6; D not resolved. The V gene lost 1 base and the J gene lost 10 bases, with 17 bases spanning the gap. Germline CDR1 reads LGHNA; CDR2 reads YSLEER. The CDR3 covers 16 residues. The CDR3 is CASSQGGVRAGSPLHF. The CDR3 DNA sequence: TGCGCCAGCAGCCAAGGGGGTGTAAGGGCGGGATCACCCCTCCACTTT.

This chain joins TRBV14 and TRBJ2-3; 14 bases are a match to TRBD2. V was pared by 4 bases and J by 5 bases, with 2 bases of the junction left unmatched. Germline V gene sequence: CDR1 SGHDN, CDR2 FVKESK. The CDR3 length is 15 residues. Here the CDR3 DNA reads TGTGCCAGCAGCCGACTAGCGGGAGGGGGAGATACGCAGTATTTT. It encodes CASSRLAGGGDTQYF.

The rearrangement joins TRBV3-1 (or the pseudogene TRBV3-2) to TRBJ1-5; 8 bases agree with TRBD1. After removal of 4 bases from V and 6 bases from J, the junction contained 8 bases not matched to a gene. The CDR3 covers 15 residues. The germline CDR1 and CDR2 sequences are LGHDT and YNNKEL (reference sequence). The CDR3 loop reads CASSPQQGVAQPQHF. For the CDR3, the DNA is TGTGCCAGCAGCCCGCAACAGGGGGTAGCTCAGCCCCAGCATTTT.

The rearrangement links TRBV11-1 to TRBJ1-1; no definite D call. With 5 bases removed from V and 11 bases from J, the gap between germline ends came to 15 bases. The germline gives CDR1 SGHAT, CDR2 FQDESV (reference sequence). This CDR3 is built from 12 residues. The CDR3 sequence: CASSPDRGGAFF. The DNA of the CDR3 is TGTGCCAGCAGCCCCGATAGAGGCGGGGCTTTCTTT.

The chain is built from TRBV14 and TRBJ1-2, with 7 bases fitting TRBD1. This CDR3 comprises 13 residues. The V gene end was trimmed by 6 bases and the J gene end by 5 bases; junction bases not matched to a gene: 6. CDR1 is SGHDN, CDR2 FVKESK, per germline. CDR3 region: CASSPGTDYGYTF. CDR3 nucleotides: TGTGCCAGCAGTCCCGGGACAGATTATGGCTACACCTTC.

This clone was counted once. The rearrangement links TRBV2 to TRBJ2-5, with D possibly matching TRBD2 (5 bases). This CDR3 spans 14 amino acids. Germline assignment: CDR1 SNHLY and CDR2 FYNNEI. Trimming cost V 5 bases and J 2 bases, with 12 bases left between them. The CDR3 DNA sequence: TGTGCCAGCAGTCGGACGACGGGGCAAGAGACCCAGTACTTC. The encoded protein is CASSRTTGQETQYF.